The 14 T cell receptor beta chains listed next were all sequenced from one sample in a study of Graves' ophthalmopathy and Graves' hyperthyroidism. Using RNA transcripts, the TCR beta CDR3 regions were amplified. RT-PCR was first run with HTBI primers, then multiplex PCR in a second round. One entry per CDR3 protein results from TCRdb running MiXCR on the multiplex PCR reads. Among around 1,000,000 distinct CDR3 sequences listed, less than 45% were seen once. The sample comprised peripheral blood or thyroid tissue (not recorded which). Receptor source: an adult man with Graves' hyperthyroidism.

This clonotype has more than one count but fewer than ten. This chain uses TRBV6-2 or TRBV6-3 with TRBJ2-7; 8 bases agree with TRBD2. With V trimmed by 2 bases and J by 6 bases, 9 bases remained unmatched. Looked up from germline, CDR1 is MNHEY and CDR2 is SVGEGT. The CDR3 runs to 15 residues. This CDR3 reads CASSYTGTRPLEQYF. The CDR3 DNA reads as TGTGCCAGCAGTTACACCGGGACTAGACCCCTCGAGCAGTACTTC.

This clonotype was seen just once. An end of the junction differs from the germline gene, which may be a read error. The gene calls are TRBV9 and TRBJ1-1; D gene ambiguous. The CDR3 extends over 14 amino acids. Germline V gene sequence: CDR1 SGDLS, CDR2 YYNGEE. In DNA form, the CDR3 reads TGTGCCTGCAGCGTCGGACGGTCGAACACTGAAGCTTTCTTT. Translating it yields CACSVGRSNTEAFF.

In its sample, this clonotype was seen many times. The rearrangement joins TRBV20-1 to TRBJ1-2, with TRBD1 matching over 8 bases. The J segment lost 5 bases and the V segment lost 5 bases, leaving 7 bases of the junction unmatched. In germline, CDR1 is DFQATT, CDR2 SNEGSKA (reference sequence). This CDR3 spans 13 amino acids. CDR3: CSALDRVEYGYTF. Here the CDR3 DNA reads TGCAGTGCTCTGGACAGGGTCGAGTATGGCTACACCTTC.

With regard to this clonotype: This may arise from a read error, as a much more abundant clone is one base away. The genes are TRBV9 and TRBJ2-7, with TRBD2 matching 7 bases. The CDR3 contains 15 residues. Per germline, CDR1 SGDLS and CDR2 YYNGEE. Written as DNA, the CDR3 is TGTGCCAGCAGCGTAGGCCTAGCGGTCTCCTACGGGCAGTACTTC. It translates to CASSVGLAVSYGQYF.

This clonotype was recorded at least ten times. The chain uses TRBV5-1 and TRBJ2-7; TRBD1 matches 9 bases. There are 14 residues in the CDR3. V lost 4 bases to trimming and J lost 5 bases; unmatched junction nucleotides: 7. Germline CDR1 is SGHRS and CDR2 is YFSETQ. The CDR3 bases are TGCGCCAGCAGCGATCCGGGACAGGGTCACGAGCAGTACTTC. As protein: CASSDPGQGHEQYF.

In its sample, this clonotype was seen a few times. The chain is built from TRBV6-1 and TRBJ1-5, with a weak D call TRBD1 (5 bases). The CDR3 length is 16 residues. CDR1 MNHNS and CDR2 SASEGT come from the germline V gene. Trimming stripped 5 bases from V and 0 bases from J, with 14 bases between. The CDR3 protein is CASSSSPGTSNQPQHF. As DNA, the CDR3 is TGTGCCAGCAGTTCAAGCCCCGGGACTAGCAATCAGCCCCAGCATTTT.

Turning to this clonotype: A much larger clone lies a single base off, so this may be a read error. No conserved phenylalanine or tryptophan is present at the end of the CDR3, so a read error is the likely explanation. The chain links TRBV25-1 to TRBJ1-1, with 9 positions matching TRBD1. The J segment lost 8 bases and the V segment lost 6 bases, leaving 7 bases of the junction unmatched. Germline V gene lookup returns CDR1 MGHDK and CDR2 SYGVNS. This CDR3 has 13 residues. Here the CDR3 DNA reads TGTGCCAGCAGCAACCCACAGGGGGCGGAAGCTTTCCTT. Amino acid sequence: CASSNPQGAEAFL.

In this sample, this clonotype turned up a few times. CDR3 residues: CASSPPGGNSEQYF. Here the CDR3 DNA reads TGCGCCAGCAGCCCCCCCGGGGGAAATTCCGAGCAGTACTTC. The chain joins TRBV5-1 to TRBJ2-7; possibly TRBD2 for D (6 bases). The CDR3 loop spans 14 amino acids. With 4 bases removed from V and 6 bases from J, the gap between germline ends came to 17 bases. CDR1 is SGHRS, CDR2 YFSETQ, per germline.

As for this clonotype: This clone may be a read error of a much larger clone one base away. The rearrangement uses TRBV19 and TRBJ2-7, with TRBD2 matching 7 bases. Germline trimming cut 6 bases from V and 2 bases from J; bases unmatched to any gene: 10. The CDR3 length is 15 residues. In germline, CDR1 is LNHDA, CDR2 SQIVND (reference sequence). The CDR3 coding sequence is TGTGCCAGTAGCACTAAGCGGGAAATACCCTACGAGCAGTACTTC. Translating gives CASSTKREIPYEQYF.

This clonotype was observed many times. The CDR3 region is CSGRLGTGDTEAFF. The CDR3 DNA sequence: TGCAGCGGGCGACTCGGGACAGGGGACACTGAAGCTTTCTTT. V usage is TRBV29-1 and J usage is TRBJ1-1, with TRBD1 identical over 10 bases. CDR3 length: 14 residues. Looked up from germline, CDR1 is SQVTM and CDR2 is ANQGSEA. V lost 7 bases and J lost 3; bases outside the gene matches: 8.

Regarding this clonotype: A much bigger clone sits one base away, suggesting this may be a read error. The chain carries TRBV15 and TRBJ1-2; D gene uncertain. From germline, CDR1 is LNHNV and CDR2 YYDKDF (reference sequence). V dropped 2 bases and J dropped 4 bases, with 14 bases sitting between them. There are 15 residues in the CDR3. The CDR3 loop is CATSRWGGVSYGYTF. CDR3 coding DNA: TGTGCCACCAGCAGATGGGGAGGAGTCAGCTATGGCTACACCTTC.

In this sample, this clonotype turned up many times. This chain joins TRBV12-3 or TRBV12-4 and TRBJ2-7; D unresolved. Trimming left V 5 bases short and J 6 bases short, with 11 bases between. The CDR3 has 12 amino acids. CDR3: CASSPPLLEQYF. The CDR3 DNA is TGTGCCAGCAGTCCCCCACTTCTCGAGCAGTACTTC.

This clonotype was detected many times. V gene TRBV7-2 combines with J gene TRBJ2-7; weak D call: TRBD2 (6 bases). V was cut by 1 base and J by 1 base, with 11 bases left in between. CDR1 and CDR2 from the germline V gene are SGHTA and FQGNSA. The CDR3 has 15 amino acids. CDR3 nucleotide sequence: TGTGCCAGCAGCTTAGGTCCCGGGGGTTCCTACGAGCAGTACTTC. This translates into CASSLGPGGSYEQYF.

The J gene is TRBJ1-5, the V gene TRBV2; 11 bases map to TRBD1. Germline CDR1 and CDR2: SNHLY and FYNNEI. This CDR3 spans 15 amino acids. After removal of 7 bases from V and 6 bases from J, the junction contained 8 bases not matched to a gene. DNA for the CDR3: TGTGCCAGCACCCTAGGACAGGGGGCGATTCAGCCCCAGCATTTT. As protein: CASTLGQGAIQPQHF.